Each of the 9 T cell receptor beta chains below was sequenced from the same sample in a study of a mutant IDH1 vaccine in newly diagnosed glioma listed by TCRdb under 2021. The time point label on this specimen signifies: week 47, end of study. Every vaccine dose consisted of 300 ug of a 20-mer mutant IDH1 peptide in Montanide, administered subcutaneously together with topical imiquimod. The library was produced with the immunoSEQ multiplex PCR assay. This immuneACCESS table, as held by TCRdb, lists in-frame sequences with V and J called but not all clones. Of the missing ones, under half trace to an unresolved V gene in checked studies; the others have no known cause. Here the sample has some 49,000 clones; 70% to 85% occur a single time. The top ten constitute roughly 5% of the sample. Antigens of these TCRs are unknown. The sample in question was PBMCs, obtained from a glioma patient whose treatment included an IDH1 peptide vaccine. The receptors come from a woman aged 40 to 50 with glioma. Some clones in this sample may be carry-over from other donors' samples.

This clone was counted between two and nine times. The chain's CDR3 is CAWSQGKEAFF. CDR3 DNA: TGTGCCTGGAGTCAGGGGAAAGAAGCTTTCTTT. The J gene is TRBJ1-1, the V gene TRBV30; weak D call: TRBD1 (6 bases). This CDR3 region has 11 residues. V lost 2 bases and J lost 8, with 9 bases in between. Germline CDR1 is GTSNPN and CDR2 is SVGIG (reference sequence).

The V call is TRBV9, the J call TRBJ2-1, with a possible D match to TRBD2 (6 bases). The CDR3 is made up of 14 amino acids. V lost 4 bases to trimming and J lost 1 base, with 9 bases between them. Germline loops: CDR1 SGDLS, CDR2 YYNGEE. This chain's CDR3 is CASSLGGSYNEQFF. The CDR3, as DNA: TGTGCCAGCAGCCTCGGGGGTTCCTACAATGAGCAGTTCTTC.

In this sample, this clone turned up once. The rearrangement links TRBV4-3 to TRBJ1-1; D is ambiguous. Looked up from germline, CDR1 is LGHNA and CDR2 is YSLEER. V lost 0 bases and J 1 base, leaving 12 bases between the germline ends. The length of the CDR3 is 16 residues. The CDR3 nucleotides are TGCGCCAGCAGCCAAGAACATTACCTCCGGAACACTGAAGCTTTCTTT. Translating it yields CASSQEHYLRNTEAFF.

The rearrangement joins TRBV4-3 to TRBJ1-2, with TRBD1 identical over 9 bases. The V gene end was trimmed by 3 bases and the J gene end by 2 bases; junction bases not matched to a gene: 4. CDR1 is LGHNA and CDR2 is YSLEER in the germline V gene. There are 15 residues in the CDR3. The DNA of the CDR3 is TGCGCCAGCAGCCACGGGACAGGGAAGAACTATGGCTACACCTTC. Its translation: CASSHGTGKNYGYTF.

This CDR3 is CASSVKGQGAYEKLFF. The DNA of the CDR3 is TGTGCCAGCAGCGTGAAGGGGCAGGGGGCTTATGAAAAACTGTTTTTT. This chain uses TRBV9 with TRBJ1-4; 8 bases map to TRBD1. This CDR3 contains 16 residues. Trimming removed 2 bases from V and 6 bases from J; junction bases left unmatched: 9. Germline-derived CDR1 and CDR2 are SGDLS and YYNGEE.

Here the CDR3 reads CASSLSGDSYNEQFF. CDR3 DNA: TGTGCCAGCAGCTTATCGGGTGACAGCTACAATGAGCAGTTCTTC. This rearrangement joins TRBV13 to TRBJ2-1, with D maybe TRBD1 (5 bases). With 2 bases removed from V and 3 bases from J, the gap between germline ends came to 11 bases. The germline CDR1 and CDR2 sequences are PRHDT and FYEKMQ (reference sequence). This CDR3 contains 15 residues. Full variable domain (outside the CDR3, taken from reference TRBV13 and TRBJ2-1): AAGVIQSPRHLIKEKRETATLKCYPIPRHDTVYWYQQGPGQDPQFLISFYEKMQSDKGSIPDRFSAQQFSDYHSELNMSSLELGDSALYFCASSLSGDSYNEQFFGPGTRLTVL.

CDR3 coding DNA: TGTGCCAGCGGAACGGGGTCAGAGACCCAGTACTTC. Translating gives CASGTGSETQYF. V usage is TRBV6-1 and J usage is TRBJ2-5; tentative D call: TRBD2 (5 bases). The CDR3 spans 12 residues. Trimming pared 8 bases from V and 4 bases from J, leaving 11 bases between. The germline gives CDR1 MNHNS, CDR2 SASEGT.

The V gene is TRBV6-5, the J gene TRBJ1-2, with D perhaps matching TRBD1 (5 bases). The germline CDR1 and CDR2 sequences are MNHEY and SVGAGI. CDR3 size: 14 residues. Trimming took 6 bases from V and 2 from J, leaving 13 bases between them. In DNA, the CDR3 is TGTGCCAGCAGGAGAGGGGTTGGGAACTATGGCTACACCTTC. Translated: CASRRGVGNYGYTF.

The chain carries TRBV7-2 and TRBJ1-3; D remains ambiguous. Germline CDR1 is SGHTA and CDR2 is FQGNSA. There are 13 residues in the CDR3. The V end lost 2 bases, the J end lost 0 bases, and 2 bases lay between the germline ends. The CDR3 DNA reads as TGTGCCAGCAGCTTACACTCTGGAAACACCATATATTTT. This sequence encodes CASSLHSGNTIYF.